Listed below are T cell receptor beta chains from one sample, sequenced in a study of cytomegalovirus exposure and HLA in healthy donors. Measured with immunoSEQ multiplex PCR; TCRdb has only the in-frame clones, and not every one. The sample has roughly 260,000 clones, 85% to 90% seen once. The sample consisted of PBMCs. Every receptor here comes from a young man in good health and CMV-seronegative. Each CDR3 is given with its conserved first and last residue. The D gene is left open where the match is weak. Clone size is shown for a subset of rows, as once, few, many or a class of expanded clone.

clone size,J gene,D gene,V gene,CDR3 protein,CDR3 DNA
once,TRBJ2-7,-,TRBV30,CAWSVLGTRSSYEQYF,TGTGCCTGGAGTGTATTAGGGACTCGAAGCTCCTACGAGCAGTACTTC
-,TRBJ2-1,TRBD2,TRBV30,CAWSVVAGLLYNEQFF,TGTGCCTGGAGTGTAGTTGCGGGACTACTTTACAATGAGCAGTTCTTC
few,TRBJ1-2,-,TRBV28,CASSFPGNYGYTF,TGTGCCAGCAGTTTCCCAGGGAACTATGGCTACACCTTC
-,TRBJ1-6,-,TRBV4-3,CASSRHNLGGSYNSPLHF,TGCGCCAGCAGCCGCCACAACTTGGGGGGATCCTATAATTCACCCCTCCACTTT
-,TRBJ2-3,TRBD2,TRBV11-2,CASSLDLAGGYTDTQYF,TGTGCCAGCAGCTTAGACCTAGCGGGGGGTTACACAGATACGCAGTATTTT
-,TRBJ1-6,-,TRBV14,CASSRGAYNSPLHF,TGTGCCAGCAGCCGGGGAGCGTATAATTCACCCCTCCACTTT
-,TRBJ2-7,-,TRBV11-2,CASSIGLQSSYEQYF,TGTGCCAGCAGCATAGGCCTTCAGTCCTCCTACGAGCAGTACTTC
once,TRBJ1-5,TRBD1,TRBV15,CATSTKSPGGTMVGQPQHF,TGTGCCACCAGCACAAAGTCACCAGGGGGCACCATGGTTGGTCAGCCCCAGCATTTT
few,TRBJ1-3,TRBD1,TRBV27,CASTIRDSAGNTIYF,TGTGCCAGCACGATCAGGGACAGTGCTGGAAACACCATATATTTT
-,TRBJ2-1,TRBD1,TRBV4-1,CASSQKPGTGEYNEQFF,TGCGCCAGCAGCCAGAAGCCCGGGACAGGGGAATACAATGAGCAGTTCTTC
-,TRBJ2-7,-,TRBV5-1,CASSFGSGPYEQYF,TGCGCCAGCAGCTTCGGGTCCGGCCCTTACGAGCAGTACTTC
-,TRBJ2-7,TRBD1,TRBV10-3,CAISESLWDRGIYEQYF,TGTGCCATCAGTGAGTCGCTTTGGGACAGGGGGATTTACGAGCAGTACTTC
-,TRBJ1-5,-,TRBV28,CASSRNYGTPNQPQHF,TGTGCCAGCAGTCGAAATTACGGGACTCCTAATCAGCCCCAGCATTTT
-,TRBJ2-7,-,TRBV4-1,CASSQVVVDTSSSYEQYF,TGCGCCAGCAGCCAAGTGGTAGTCGACACATCCAGCTCCTACGAGCAGTACTTC
-,TRBJ2-2,TRBD2,TRBV7-2,CASSPPGLAESGELFF,TGTGCCAGCAGCCCGCCGGGACTAGCGGAGTCCGGGGAGCTGTTTTTT